Given below is one T cell receptor beta chain in context. The data belong to a study of OX40 agonist ivuxolimab in advanced cancers. CDR3 size: 16 residues. J was trimmed by 5 bases and V by 7 bases; bases with no gene match: 10. The V gene's germline CDR1 is MDHEN and CDR2 SYDVKM. TCRdb's copy holds only in-frame clones and misses some; the assay was immunoSEQ multiplex PCR. The sample includes some 72,000 clones, approximately 84% of them seen just once. Here the sequenced sample was CD4+ or CD8+ T cells sorted from blood, taken in a trial of the OX40 agonist ivuxolimab. The source is an adult with an advanced solid tumor such as melanoma, head and neck, liver or kidney cancer. V is TRBV28 and J is TRBJ2-1; TRBD2 matches at 11 bases. The CDR3 bases are TGTGCCAGCACCCCGGTGCTAGCGGGAGGCGACAATGAGCAGTTCTTC. Its translation: CASTPVLAGGDNEQFF.